The clone carrying this T cell receptor (beta chain) occurred a few times. This CDR3 region has 13 residues. Looked up from germline, CDR1 is DFQATT and CDR2 is SNEGSKA (reference sequence). V shed 5 bases and J shed 3 bases, with 11 bases lying between them. TCRdb reprocessed the reads via MiXCR and lists one record per CDR3 protein. Here the sample spans approximately 400,000 distinct CDR3 sequences, 31% being singletons. This sample is part of a study of T cell repertoires in cytomegalovirus infection. The J gene is TRBJ1-3, the V gene TRBV20-1; a weak D match, TRBD1 (6 bases). Sequencing input: PBMCs. This clonotype originated in a human donor in good health (CMV status not recorded). Some clones in this sample may be carry-over from other donors' samples. CDR3 sequence reads: CSAPGVGGNTIYF. In nucleotides, the CDR3 is TGCAGTGCTCCAGGGGTGGGTGGAAACACCATATATTTT.